The 27 T cell receptor beta chains listed next were all sequenced from one sample in a study of early stage breast cancer tumors (dated by TCRdb to about 2017). Libraries were prepared through the immunoSEQ multiplex PCR assay. TCRdb carries this immuneACCESS record with in-frame sequences only. Its versions omit some clonotypes, under half of them owing to an unresolved V gene in the studies checked, with the rest unexplained. The sample contains some 32,000 clones, more than 65% of them found a single time. Together, the top ten hold 10% of the sample. Material: breast tumor tissue. The receptors come from a person aged 25 to 40 with breast cancer.

The J gene is TRBJ2-1, the V gene TRBV7-2, with D hard to call. The V gene lost 6 bases and the J gene lost 2 bases, with 17 bases spanning the gap. Looked up from germline, CDR1 is SGHTA and CDR2 is FQGNSA. The CDR3 totals 16 residues. CDR3 bases: TGTGCCAGCAGAGATATGGCCGGGCCAACCTACAATGAGCAGTTCTTC. Encoded protein: CASRDMAGPTYNEQFF. The full variable domain, completed using reference TRBV7-2 and TRBJ2-1, is GAGVSQSPSNKVTEKGKDVELRCDPISGHTALYWYRQSLGQGLEFLIYFQGNSAPDKSGLPSDRFSAERTGGSVSTLTIQRTQQEDSAVYLCASRDMAGPTYNEQFFGPGTRLTVL.

This clone is categorized as medium-sized. V and J are TRBV10-1 and TRBJ2-1; TRBD2 matches at 8 bases. The CDR3 totals 16 residues. Germline CDR1 WNHNN, CDR2 SYGVQD (reference sequence). J lost 2 bases, V lost 2 bases, and 5 bases had no gene match. In nucleotides, the CDR3 is TGCGCCAGCAGTGAGGGGGCTAGCGGGCCCTACAATGAGCAGTTCTTC. Its protein product is CASSEGASGPYNEQFF.

The chain uses TRBV16 and TRBJ2-1; D is possibly TRBD1 (5 bases). V lost 0 bases to trimming and J lost 7 bases, with 16 bases between them. Germline V gene data show CDR1 as KGHSY and CDR2 as FQNENV. There are 16 residues in the CDR3. The CDR3 reads CASSQSLGALRNEQFF. CDR3 nucleotide sequence: TGTGCCAGCAGCCAATCTCTAGGGGCACTTAGAAATGAGCAGTTCTTC.

The J gene is TRBJ1-5, the V gene TRBV27; 9 nucleotides align to TRBD1. Germline V gene sequence: CDR1 MNHEY, CDR2 SMNVEV (reference sequence). CDR3 length: 14 residues. The V segment lost 10 bases and the J segment 1 base; nucleotides outside the gene matches: 5. CDR3 bases: TGTGCCACTACCGGGACAGGGAGCAATCAGCCCCAGCATTTT. This translates into CATTGTGSNQPQHF.

The chain carries TRBV10-3 and TRBJ1-1; weak D call: TRBD1 (5 bases). The ends were cut back, 7 bases at V and 5 bases at J, with 20 bases in the middle. The CDR3 consists of 15 residues. CDR1 is ENHRY, CDR2 SYGVKD, per germline. This CDR3 is CAINEGQRAVTEAFF. The CDR3 DNA follows: TGTGCCATCAACGAGGGGCAGCGCGCGGTGACTGAAGCTTTCTTT.

The chain has TRBV7-9 and TRBJ2-7; D may be TRBD1 or TRBD2 (5 bases each). Germline CDR1 and CDR2: SEHNR and FQNEAQ (reference sequence). This CDR3 has 15 amino acids. V lost 5 bases, J lost 2 bases, and 16 bases lay in between. The DNA of the CDR3 is TGTGCCAGCAGCCCAGTAGGGGACCGGGCCTACGAGCAGTACTTC. Its translation is CASSPVGDRAYEQYF.

J is TRBJ1-2 and V is TRBV5-1; 10 positions match TRBD1. V lost 2 bases to trimming and J lost 4 bases; unmatched junction nucleotides: 8. Germline V lookup: CDR1 SGHRS, CDR2 YFSETQ. The CDR3 totals 16 residues. The CDR3 protein is CASSLGRQGASYGYTF. In nucleotides, the CDR3 is TGCGCCAGCAGCTTAGGGAGACAGGGGGCGAGCTATGGCTACACCTTC.

The chain couples TRBV11-1 to TRBJ2-3, with 7 positions matching TRBD1. The CDR3 sequence is 15 residues long. Unmatched junction bases numbered 4, after V lost 4 bases and J lost 0 bases. CDR1 and CDR2 (germline): SGHAT, FQDESV (reference sequence). CDR3 protein: CASSWATGSTDTQYF. The CDR3, as DNA: TGTGCCAGCAGCTGGGCGACAGGGAGCACAGATACGCAGTATTTT.

V and J are TRBV18 and TRBJ2-2, with D unresolved. CDR3 length: 15 residues. The ends were cut back, 2 bases at V and 0 bases at J, with 7 bases in the middle. Germline assignment: CDR1 KGHSH and CDR2 LQKENI. CDR3 amino acids: CASSPINTNTGELFF. The CDR3 DNA reads TGTGCCAGCTCACCAATTAATACGAACACCGGGGAGCTGTTTTTT.

The chain links TRBV19 to TRBJ1-2, with D perhaps TRBD1 (5 bases). The germline gives CDR1 LNHDA, CDR2 SQIVND (reference sequence). The germline V and J ends were trimmed by 3 bases and 10 bases, with 15 bases remaining between them. The CDR3 has 13 residues. In DNA, the CDR3 is TGTGCCAGTAGTATTCAGGCAGTGGGGGACTACACCTTC. Translating it yields CASSIQAVGDYTF.

This chain joins TRBV30 and TRBJ2-3; 9 bases agree with TRBD2. V shed 3 bases, J shed 5 bases, and the junction held 6 bases outside the gene matches. This CDR3 has 14 amino acids. Germline loops: CDR1 GTSNPN, CDR2 SVGIG (reference sequence). In DNA, the CDR3 is TGTGCCTGGAGGGGTGCGGGAGGGCGAGATACGCAGTATTTT. Amino acids: CAWRGAGGRDTQYF. Full variable domain (remainder filled in from reference TRBV30 and TRBJ2-3): SQTIHQWPATLVQPVGSPLSLECTVEGTSNPNLYWYRQAAGRGLQLLFYSVGIGQISSEVPQNLSASRPQDRQFILSSKKLLLSDSGFYLCAWRGAGGRDTQYFGPGTRLTVL.

The rearrangement joins TRBV13 to TRBJ2-1; the match to TRBD2 covers 10 bases. The J segment lost 7 bases and the V segment lost 6 bases, leaving 9 bases of the junction unmatched. The CDR3 has 15 residues. Germline V gene sequence: CDR1 PRHDT, CDR2 FYEKMQ (reference sequence). The DNA of the CDR3 is TGTGCCAGCAGTACCCAGCGGGAGGGCAGTAATGAGCAGTTCTTC. It specifies CASSTQREGSNEQFF.

The chain employs TRBV9 and TRBJ2-1, with D possibly matching TRBD2 (6 bases). Germline CDR1 reads SGDLS; CDR2 reads YYNGEE. This CDR3 is built from 15 residues. V was pared by 0 bases and J by 4 bases, with 11 bases between. The CDR3 is CASSVGASEYNEQFF. The CDR3 DNA reads as TGTGCCAGCAGCGTAGGAGCTAGCGAGTACAATGAGCAGTTCTTC. Full variable domain (remainder filled in from reference TRBV9 and TRBJ2-1): DSGVTQTPKHLITATGQRVTLRCSPRSGDLSVYWYQQSLDQGLQFLIQYYNGEERAKGNILERFSAQQFPDLHSELNLSSLELGDSALYFCASSVGASEYNEQFFGPGTRLTVL.

This clone was seen a single time. The chain employs TRBV4-3 and TRBJ1-5; possibly TRBD1 for D (5 bases). This CDR3 comprises 17 residues. V lost 0 bases and J lost 4, with 16 bases in between. Germline V gives CDR1 LGHNA, CDR2 YSLEER. The CDR3 loop is CASSQDLGDWGNQPQHF. Here the CDR3 DNA reads TGCGCCAGCAGCCAAGATCTAGGGGACTGGGGAAATCAGCCCCAGCATTTT.

This chain links TRBV19 with TRBJ2-7; D possibly corresponds to TRBD1 (6 bases). The CDR3 length is 15 residues. Germline CDR1 LNHDA, CDR2 SQIVND (reference sequence). The V end was cut by 9 bases, the J end by 2 bases, with 20 bases between. CDR3 protein: CASSVYGQQTYEQYF. The CDR3, as DNA: TGTGCCAGCTCCGTCTACGGACAGCAGACCTACGAGCAGTACTTC. Looking up the rest from reference TRBV19 and TRBJ2-7 gives the full variable domain: DGGITQSPKYLFRKEGQNVTLSCEQNLNHDAMYWYRQDPGQGLRLIYYSQIVNDFQKGDIAEGYSVSREKKESFPLTVTSAQKNPTAFYLCASSVYGQQTYEQYFGPGTRLTVT.

The genes are TRBV27 and TRBJ2-7; TRBD1 might be the D (6 bases). V was cut by 3 bases and J by 2 bases, with 14 bases left in between. CDR1 is MNHEY, CDR2 SMNVEV, per germline (reference sequence). CDR3 length equals 15 residues. CDR3 in amino acids: CASSFFRQAPYEQYF. For the CDR3, the DNA is TGTGCCAGCAGTTTTTTTAGACAGGCGCCCTACGAGCAGTACTTC.

The chain has TRBV27 and TRBJ2-1; 7 bases align to TRBD2. Germline CDR1 reads MNHEY; CDR2 reads SMNVEV (reference sequence). V shed 4 bases and J 2 bases; nucleotides not matched to a gene: 2. This CDR3 comprises 14 residues. The CDR3 region has the DNA TGTGCCAGCAGTTGGGCGGGAGCCTACAATGAGCAGTTCTTC. Its translation is CASSWAGAYNEQFF.

Judged by abundance, this clone is medium-sized. Other DNA sequences in the sample encode the same CDR3. V usage is TRBV7-2 and J usage is TRBJ2-1, with 9 nucleotides matching TRBD2. Trimming cost V 4 bases and J 4 bases; bases outside gene matches: 5. The germline CDR1 and CDR2 sequences are SGHTA and FQGNSA. The CDR3 runs to 15 residues. DNA of the CDR3: TGTGCCAGCAGCTCCACTAGCGGGCCATACAATGAGCAGTTCTTC. This codes for CASSSTSGPYNEQFF.

The V gene is TRBV6-1, the J gene TRBJ1-5; 8 nucleotides line up with TRBD1. CDR1 and CDR2 from the germline V gene are MNHNS and SASEGT. The CDR3 spans 14 residues. The junction had 4 bases not matched to a gene; V was cut back by 4 bases and J by 5 bases. The CDR3 sequence is CASSADRVDQPQHF. The CDR3 bases are TGTGCCAGCAGTGCGGACAGGGTGGATCAGCCCCAGCATTTT.

Here the CDR3 reads CASSMVSRGSYEQYF. The CDR3 DNA reads as TGTGCCAGTAGTATGGTATCCAGAGGGTCCTACGAGCAGTACTTC. This chain uses TRBV19 with TRBJ2-7; maybe TRBD2 (5 bases). Germline loops: CDR1 LNHDA, CDR2 SQIVND (reference sequence). Deletions cut 3 bases from V and 1 base from J, with 13 bases between. The CDR3 spans 15 residues.

The chain has TRBV11-2 and TRBJ2-1, with a possible D match to TRBD1 (5 bases). CDR1 is SGHAT and CDR2 is FQNNGV in the germline V gene. V was pared by 5 bases and J by 5 bases, with 13 bases between. The CDR3 contains 14 residues. The CDR3 sequence is CASSIRTPNNEQFF. The CDR3 DNA reads TGTGCCAGCAGCATCCGGACACCCAACAATGAGCAGTTCTTC.

The chain has TRBV6-1 and TRBJ1-2, with D possibly TRBD1 on 6 matching bases. From germline, CDR1 is MNHNS and CDR2 SASEGT. V was trimmed by 6 bases and J by 2 bases, leaving 13 bases between them. The CDR3 has 14 residues. CDR3 in DNA: TGTGCCAGCAGAGCCCCAGGGGCCAACTATGGCTACACCTTC. Its translation is CASRAPGANYGYTF.

This clone came up a few times. The chain employs TRBV4-1 and TRBJ2-7; 7 positions match TRBD2. Germline V gives CDR1 MGHRA, CDR2 YSYEKL. V lost 0 bases to trimming and J lost 4 bases; unmatched junction nucleotides: 9. There are 16 residues in the CDR3. The CDR3 region is CASSQDFGGSFYEQYF. The CDR3 bases are TGCGCCAGCAGCCAAGATTTTGGCGGGAGTTTTTACGAGCAGTACTTC.

This clone counts as medium-sized. CDR3 nucleotides: TGTGCCAGCAGTTACGGGGGCACTAACTATGGCTACACCTTC. Its protein product is CASSYGGTNYGYTF. The chain couples TRBV6-5 to TRBJ1-2, with D possibly TRBD1 on 6 matching bases. The germline gives CDR1 MNHEY, CDR2 SVGAGI. The CDR3 spans 14 residues. V shed 2 bases and J shed 0 bases, with 7 bases lying between them.

This clone has just a few counts. V usage is TRBV19 and J usage is TRBJ2-7, with a weak D call TRBD2 (5 bases). The CDR3 contains 13 residues. Trimming left V 4 bases short and J 4 bases short, with 11 bases between. CDR1 is LNHDA, CDR2 SQIVND, per germline (reference sequence). The CDR3 is CASSSGWVYEQYF. As DNA, the CDR3 is TGTGCCAGTAGTAGCGGGTGGGTTTACGAGCAGTACTTC. The complete variable domain, with remaining parts taken from reference TRBV19 and TRBJ2-7, reads DGGITQSPKYLFRKEGQNVTLSCEQNLNHDAMYWYRQDPGQGLRLIYYSQIVNDFQKGDIAEGYSVSREKKESFPLTVTSAQKNPTAFYLCASSSGWVYEQYFGPGTRLTVT.

This clone was seen a few times. The chain uses TRBV18 and TRBJ1-1, with TRBD1 matching over 7 bases. Germline values: CDR1 KGHSH, CDR2 LQKENI. Losses at the gene ends were 3 bases for V and 5 bases for J; bases not matched to a gene: 6. The CDR3 is 14 residues long. CDR3 in DNA: TGTGCCAGCTCACCCCAGACAGGGAGGACTGAAGCTTTCTTT. Encoded protein: CASSPQTGRTEAFF.

The chain couples TRBV28 to TRBJ2-1; tentatively, D is TRBD1 or TRBD2 (5 bases each). CDR1 is MDHEN and CDR2 is SYDVKM in the germline V gene. Trimming shortened V by 6 bases and J by 5 bases, and 11 bases separated the two germline ends. CDR3 size: 13 residues. The CDR3 loop reads CASSERGNNEQFF. The CDR3 region has the DNA TGTGCCAGCAGCGAGAGGGGTAACAATGAGCAGTTCTTC.